Listed below are T cell receptor beta chains from one sample, sequenced in a study of response to subunit inactivated influenza vaccine. TCRdb itself ran the RT-PCR reads through MiXCR, one entry per CDR3 protein. The sample holds 550,000 to 800,000 distinct CDR3 sequences, approximately 15% seen once. Sample: PBMCs from blood, taken 14 to 15 days before vaccination. The source of these receptors is a man aged 45-60 years who received an inactivated influenza vaccine. Both conserved end residues are part of each CDR3. Some rows mark clone size as missing; the rest say once, few, many or name a class of expanded clone.

V gene | clone size | CDR3 protein
TRBV4-3 | few | CASSQNGQGFNEQFF
TRBV5-4 | NA | CASSISGTGGTGELFF
TRBV28 | few | CATQGPPGTDTQYF
TRBV12-3/TRBV12-4 | many | CASSLVDSGNTIYF
TRBV20-1 | few | CSSRTGALSGTQYF
TRBV27 | many | CASSLQGSFTDTQYF
TRBV28 | NA | CASSLIGYEQFF
TRBV6-5 | NA | CASSYAQGGPEAFF
TRBV20-1 | few | CSASREAEKLFF
TRBV3-1 | NA | CASSQTGGINEQYF
TRBV29-1 | many | CSADLGQGAPGELFF
TRBV20-1 | many | CSAMVLAGGIHSYEQYF
TRBV6-1 | NA | CATFDRLKDEQFF
TRBV5-1 | NA | CASSEGNSYEQYF
TRBV3-1 | NA | CASSQDGGVAGELFF
TRBV25-1 | many | CASRGRETVAYEQYF
TRBV5-1 | many | CASSRMTGGGGDTQYF
TRBV27 | NA | CASSPTGNNSPLHF
TRBV7-8 | few | CASTPRRTGENNEQFF
TRBV18 | NA | CASSTIGQPTGELFF
TRBV19 | NA | CASSIGWRVPQHF
TRBV5-5 | few | CASSLMARGLGNTEAFF
TRBV20-1 | NA | CSATTVVGNEQFF
TRBV20-1 | NA | CSATPSQGNEKLFF
TRBV5-5 | many | CASSLEAATYNEQFF
TRBV10-2 | NA | CASSESRDTQYF
TRBV10-3 | few | CAIPELTLSNTGELFF
TRBV20-1 | NA | CSVPIRADNEQFF
TRBV5-1 | few | CASRNPVRSGTSGASTDTQYF
TRBV24-1 | NA | CATSDPTRGMKRSPWEQYF
TRBV3-1 | NA | CASSPSGGLLSEQYF
TRBV20-1 | many | CSAGRTGMNTEAFF
TRBV30 | NA | CAWSAYPITSYQETQYF
TRBV28 | few | CASSLLTGWGYGYTF
TRBV7-8 | few | CASSSQGAGSISPLHF
TRBV4-1 | NA | CASSQDVRQGTDTQYF
TRBV10-3 | many | CAISRNEGGFTDTQYF
TRBV5-1 | many | CASSREARDYEQYF
TRBV6-1 | NA | CASSTRTTLYEQYF
TRBV5-4 | few | CASSLVGDGKETQYF
TRBV25-1 | NA | CASSEWGDSGNTIYF
TRBV20-1 | many | CSARTTPDRDPQPQHF
TRBV5-1 | NA | CASSLLGQQGAWETQYF
TRBV3-1 | NA | CASSLRGGGLQETQYF
TRBV28 | NA | CASNGGGQGNTEAFF
TRBV5-1 | NA | CASSLGSSGNSDTQYF
TRBV11-2 | NA | CASSLDLGGANYGYTF
TRBV19 | NA | CATSTGSYEQYF
TRBV12-3/TRBV12-4 | few | CASSFEGSGVQFF
TRBV29-1 | NA | CSVGGQGLPFEQYF
TRBV3-1 | few | CASSQTSRLAGLTQTYEQYF
TRBV7-2 | NA | CASSSWDREGIGELFF
TRBV4-1 | few | CASSQFLGYEQYF
TRBV7-2 | NA | CASSLVGYEQFF
TRBV5-1 | few | CASSSQGIEQYF
TRBV29-1 | few | CSGAGTSAINEQFF
TRBV6-2/TRBV6-3 | NA | CASRANHYTGELFF